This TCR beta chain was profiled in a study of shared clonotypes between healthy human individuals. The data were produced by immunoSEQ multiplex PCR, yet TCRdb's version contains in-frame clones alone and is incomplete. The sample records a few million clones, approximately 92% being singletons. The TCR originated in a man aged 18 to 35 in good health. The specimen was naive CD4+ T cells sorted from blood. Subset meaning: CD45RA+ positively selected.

CDR3 sequence: CASSQDWRATDTQYF. The DNA of the CDR3 is TGCGCCAGCAGCCAAGACTGGAGGGCGACAGATACGCAGTATTTT. This sequence joins TRBV4-3 and TRBJ2-3; a possible D gene is TRBD2 (6 bases). V dropped 0 bases and J dropped 3 bases, with 10 bases sitting between them. Germline lookup yields CDR1 LGHNA and CDR2 YSLEER. This CDR3 has 15 amino acids.